This TCR beta chain was captured by sequencing in a study of cytomegalovirus exposure and HLA in healthy donors. Study context: There were 300 to 400 genotyped donors. Of these, 81% fell in the genetic ancestry cluster associated with self-reported Caucasian donors.

Comment on this clone: The antigen is not known.

Study outcomes and limitations: The study designated 150 or so TCR beta chains cytomegalovirus-associated. It was shown in a later analysis that HLA-associated TCR beta chains were more clonally expanded than other, equally common chains.

The CDR3 contains 15 residues. From germline, CDR1 is MGHRA and CDR2 YSYEKL. Trimming took 0 bases from V and 6 from J; bases not matched to a gene: 4. Researchers ran the PCR with 60 Vbeta and 13 Jbeta primers. Clones were sequenced by immunoSEQ multiplex PCR, and TCRdb holds only the in-frame ones, with some missing. The sample consists of approximately 140,000 clones, about two thirds of them appearing once. Input material: PBMCs. This chain uses TRBV4-1 with TRBJ2-1, with 8 bases lining up with TRBD2. The TCR sequence derives from an older woman in good health and CMV-seropositive. CDR3 nucleotide sequence: TGCGCCAGCAGCCAAGAACGGGGGGGCCTCAATGAGCAGTTCTTC. This sequence encodes CASSQERGGLNEQFF.